This TCR beta chain is drawn from a study of blood T cells in healthy people across ages. The second PCR ran 7 to 11 cycles with a sample-barcoded 5' primer and J-beta primers. TCRdb analysed the 5' RACE reads with MiXCR anew, one entry per CDR3 protein. Of approximately 850,000 distinct CDR3 sequences listed, around 45% are singletons. This clonotype has more than one count but fewer than ten. V lost 6 bases and J lost 4; bases outside the gene matches: 12. This CDR3 has 16 amino acids. This clonotype was sampled from a man in his sixties in good health. The V gene is TRBV12-3 or TRBV12-4, the J gene TRBJ1-2; 9 bases line up with TRBD1. Sequenced: blood. The CDR3 sequence is CASSSRPGTGFYGYTF. The CDR3 DNA follows: TGTGCCAGCAGCAGCCGTCCCGGGACAGGGTTCTATGGCTACACCTTC.